The source of this T cell receptor beta chain is a study of cytomegalovirus exposure and HLA in healthy donors. Some clones are missing from TCRdb's copy, which holds only in-frame ones; the method was immunoSEQ multiplex PCR. The sample has some 200,000 clones, 65% to 85% seen once. On this clone: Its target is not known.

The ends lost 5 bases at V and 4 bases at J; junction bases unmatched: 5. CDR1 and CDR2 from the germline V gene are SGHTA and FQGTGA. The CDR3 covers 14 residues. Whole-study findings and limits: Researchers catalogued 164 TCR beta chains as cytomegalovirus-associated.

This TCR derives from a woman aged 18-35 years in good health and CMV-seropositive. The chain employs TRBV7-3 and TRBJ2-3; 8 bases are a match to TRBD1. Material for sequencing was PBMCs. CDR3 in amino acids: CASSPGGRSDTQYF. DNA for the CDR3: TGTGCCAGCAGCCCAGGGGGCAGGTCAGATACGCAGTATTTT. Together with reference TRBV7-3 and TRBJ2-3, the CDR3 gives the full variable domain: GAGVSQTPSNKVTEKGKYVELRCDPISGHTALYWYRQSLGQGPEFLIYFQGTGAADDSGLPNDRFFAVRPEGSVSTLKIQRTERGDSAVYLCASSPGGRSDTQYFGPGTRLTVL.